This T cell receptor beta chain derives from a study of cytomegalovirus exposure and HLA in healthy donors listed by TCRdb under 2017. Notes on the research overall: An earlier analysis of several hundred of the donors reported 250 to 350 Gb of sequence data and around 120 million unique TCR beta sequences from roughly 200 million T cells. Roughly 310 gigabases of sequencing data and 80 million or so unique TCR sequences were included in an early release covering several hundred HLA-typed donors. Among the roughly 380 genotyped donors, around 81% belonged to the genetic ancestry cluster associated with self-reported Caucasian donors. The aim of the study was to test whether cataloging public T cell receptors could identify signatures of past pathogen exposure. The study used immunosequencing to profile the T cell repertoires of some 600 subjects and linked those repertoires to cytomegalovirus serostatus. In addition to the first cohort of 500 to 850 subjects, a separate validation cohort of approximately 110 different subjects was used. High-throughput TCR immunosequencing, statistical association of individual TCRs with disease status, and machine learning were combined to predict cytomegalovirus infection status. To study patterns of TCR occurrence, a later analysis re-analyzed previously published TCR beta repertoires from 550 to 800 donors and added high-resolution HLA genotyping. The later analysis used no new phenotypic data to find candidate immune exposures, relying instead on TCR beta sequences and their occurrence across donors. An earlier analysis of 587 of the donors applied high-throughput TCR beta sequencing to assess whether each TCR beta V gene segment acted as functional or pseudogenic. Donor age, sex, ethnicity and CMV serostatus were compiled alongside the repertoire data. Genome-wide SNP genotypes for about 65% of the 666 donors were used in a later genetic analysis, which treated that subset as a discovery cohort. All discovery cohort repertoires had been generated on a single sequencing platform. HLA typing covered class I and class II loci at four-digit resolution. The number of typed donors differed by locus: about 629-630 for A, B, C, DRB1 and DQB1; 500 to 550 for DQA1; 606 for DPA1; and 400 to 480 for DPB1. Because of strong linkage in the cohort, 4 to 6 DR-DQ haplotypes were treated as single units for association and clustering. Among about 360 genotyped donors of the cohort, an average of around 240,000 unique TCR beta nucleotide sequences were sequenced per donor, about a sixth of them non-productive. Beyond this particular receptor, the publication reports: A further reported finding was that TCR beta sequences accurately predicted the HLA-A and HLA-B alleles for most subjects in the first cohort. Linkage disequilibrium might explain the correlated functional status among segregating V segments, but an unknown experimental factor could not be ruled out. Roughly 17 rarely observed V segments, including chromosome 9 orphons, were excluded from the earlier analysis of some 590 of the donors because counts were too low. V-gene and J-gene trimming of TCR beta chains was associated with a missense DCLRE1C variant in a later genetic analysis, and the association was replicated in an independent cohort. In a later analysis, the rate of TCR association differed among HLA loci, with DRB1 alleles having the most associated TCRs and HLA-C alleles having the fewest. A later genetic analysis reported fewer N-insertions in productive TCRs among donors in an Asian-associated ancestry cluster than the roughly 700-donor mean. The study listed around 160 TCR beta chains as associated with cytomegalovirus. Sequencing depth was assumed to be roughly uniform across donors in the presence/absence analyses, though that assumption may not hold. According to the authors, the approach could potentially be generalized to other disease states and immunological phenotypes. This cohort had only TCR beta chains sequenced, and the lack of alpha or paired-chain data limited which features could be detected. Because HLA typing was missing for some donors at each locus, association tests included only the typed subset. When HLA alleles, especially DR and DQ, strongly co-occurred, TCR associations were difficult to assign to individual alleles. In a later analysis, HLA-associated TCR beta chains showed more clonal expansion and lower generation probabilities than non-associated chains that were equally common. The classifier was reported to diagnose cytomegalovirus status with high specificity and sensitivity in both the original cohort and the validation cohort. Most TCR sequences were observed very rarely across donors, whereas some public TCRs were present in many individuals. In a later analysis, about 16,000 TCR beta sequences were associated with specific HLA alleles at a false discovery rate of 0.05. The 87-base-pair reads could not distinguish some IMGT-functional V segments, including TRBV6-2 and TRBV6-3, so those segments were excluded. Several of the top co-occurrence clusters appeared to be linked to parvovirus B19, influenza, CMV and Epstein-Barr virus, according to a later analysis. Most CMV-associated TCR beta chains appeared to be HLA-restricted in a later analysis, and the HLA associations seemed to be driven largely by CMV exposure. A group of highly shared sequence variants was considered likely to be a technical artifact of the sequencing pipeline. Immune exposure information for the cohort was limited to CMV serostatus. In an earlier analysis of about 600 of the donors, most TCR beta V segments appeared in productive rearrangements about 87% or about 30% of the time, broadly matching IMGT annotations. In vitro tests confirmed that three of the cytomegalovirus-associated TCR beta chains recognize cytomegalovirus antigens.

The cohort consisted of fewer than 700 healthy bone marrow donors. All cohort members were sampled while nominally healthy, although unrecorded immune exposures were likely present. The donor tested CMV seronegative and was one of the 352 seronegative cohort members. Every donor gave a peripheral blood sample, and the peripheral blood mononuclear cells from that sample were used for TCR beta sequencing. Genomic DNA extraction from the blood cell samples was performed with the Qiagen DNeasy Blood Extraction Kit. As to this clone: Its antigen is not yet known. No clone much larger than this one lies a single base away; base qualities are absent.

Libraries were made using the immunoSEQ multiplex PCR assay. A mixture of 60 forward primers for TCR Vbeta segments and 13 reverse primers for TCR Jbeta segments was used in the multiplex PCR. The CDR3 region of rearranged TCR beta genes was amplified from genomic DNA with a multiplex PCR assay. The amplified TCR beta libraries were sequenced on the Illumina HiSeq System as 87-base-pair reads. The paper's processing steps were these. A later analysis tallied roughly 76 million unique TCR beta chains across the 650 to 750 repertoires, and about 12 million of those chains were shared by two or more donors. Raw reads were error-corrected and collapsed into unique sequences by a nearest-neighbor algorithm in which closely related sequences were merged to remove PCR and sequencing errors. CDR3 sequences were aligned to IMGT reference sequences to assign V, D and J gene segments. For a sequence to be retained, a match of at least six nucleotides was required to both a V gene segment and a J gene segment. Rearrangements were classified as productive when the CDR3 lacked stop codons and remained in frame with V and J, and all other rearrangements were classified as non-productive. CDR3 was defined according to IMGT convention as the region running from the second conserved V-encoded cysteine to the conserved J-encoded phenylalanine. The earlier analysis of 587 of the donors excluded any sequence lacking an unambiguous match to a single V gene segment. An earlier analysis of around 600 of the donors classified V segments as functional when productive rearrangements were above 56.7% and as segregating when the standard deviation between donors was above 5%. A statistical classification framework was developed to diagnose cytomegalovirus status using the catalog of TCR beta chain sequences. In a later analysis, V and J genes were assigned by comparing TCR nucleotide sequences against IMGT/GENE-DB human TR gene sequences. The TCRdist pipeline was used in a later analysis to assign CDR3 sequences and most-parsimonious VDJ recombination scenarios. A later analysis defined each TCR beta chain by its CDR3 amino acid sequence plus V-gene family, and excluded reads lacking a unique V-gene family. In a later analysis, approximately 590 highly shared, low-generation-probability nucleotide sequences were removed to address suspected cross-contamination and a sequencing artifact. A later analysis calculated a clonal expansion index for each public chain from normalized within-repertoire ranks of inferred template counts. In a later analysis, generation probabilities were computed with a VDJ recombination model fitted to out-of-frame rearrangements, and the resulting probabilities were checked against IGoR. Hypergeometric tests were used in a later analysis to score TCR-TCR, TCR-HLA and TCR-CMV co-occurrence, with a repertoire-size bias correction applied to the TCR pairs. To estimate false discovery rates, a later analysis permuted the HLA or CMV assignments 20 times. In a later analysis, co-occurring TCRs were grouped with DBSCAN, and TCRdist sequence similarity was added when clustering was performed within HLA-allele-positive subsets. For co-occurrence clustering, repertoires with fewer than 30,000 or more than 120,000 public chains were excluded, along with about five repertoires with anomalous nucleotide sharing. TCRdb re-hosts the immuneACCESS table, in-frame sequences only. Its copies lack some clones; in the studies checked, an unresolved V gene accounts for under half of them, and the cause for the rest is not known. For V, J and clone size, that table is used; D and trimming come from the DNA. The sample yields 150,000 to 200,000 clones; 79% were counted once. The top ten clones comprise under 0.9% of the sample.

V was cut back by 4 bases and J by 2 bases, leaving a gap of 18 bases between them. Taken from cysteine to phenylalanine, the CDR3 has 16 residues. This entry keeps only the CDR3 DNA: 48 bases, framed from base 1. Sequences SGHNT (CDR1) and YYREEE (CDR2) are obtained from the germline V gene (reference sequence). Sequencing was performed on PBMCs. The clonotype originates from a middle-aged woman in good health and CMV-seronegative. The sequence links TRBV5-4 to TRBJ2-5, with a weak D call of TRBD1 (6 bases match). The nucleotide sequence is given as TGTGCCAGCAGCCCAGGGGCTTGGGATAAACAAGAGACCCAGTACTTC. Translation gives CASSPGAWDKQETQYF. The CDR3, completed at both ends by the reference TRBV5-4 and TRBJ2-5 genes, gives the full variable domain ETGVTQSPTHLIKTRGQQVTLRCSSQSGHNTVSWYQQALGQGPQFIFQYYREEENGRGNFPPRFSGLQFPNYSSELNVNALELDDSALYLCASSPGAWDKQETQYFGPGTRLLVL.